The clone carrying this T cell receptor (beta chain) was counted once. This sample is part of a study of blood T cell repertoires in COVID-19. Study background: Italy, Spain and the United States were the sources of the convalescent and acute COVID-19 samples. T cells, B-cell-depleted T cells, or PBMCs provided the cDNA or gDNA that served as material.

This table comes from immunoSEQ multiplex PCR, and its TCRdb copy is limited to in-frame clones, with some not included. The data show about 250,000 clones, around nine tenths seen once. The sequence was collected from a man aged 80 or over with acute or convalescent COVID-19. The specimen sequenced was peripheral blood.

CDR3 sequence: CASSAASGELFF. The CDR3 coding sequence is TGTGCCAGCAGCGCCGCTAGCGGGGAGCTGTTTTTT. The chain carries TRBV7-2 and TRBJ2-2; unclear D gene. Deletions cut 5 bases from V and 7 bases from J, with 8 bases between. This CDR3 is 12 amino acids long. In germline, CDR1 is SGHTA, CDR2 FQGNSA.